The rows below give T cell receptor beta chains drawn from one sample of a study of blood T cells in healthy people across ages. In TCRdb, the 5' RACE reads were re-called with MiXCR into one record per CDR3 protein. The sample carries 700,000 or so distinct CDR3 sequences, 20% to 25% recorded once. Sequenced: blood. Every receptor here comes from an older man in good health. CDR3s include the opening cysteine and the closing phenylalanine or tryptophan.

j_call,v_call,cdr3_aa
TRBJ2-1,TRBV5-6,CASFLGSSSYNEQFF
TRBJ2-6,TRBV6-2/TRBV6-3,CASTKEANVLTF
NA,TRBV11-2,CASSSGQGPMFEQYF
TRBJ1-6,TRBV10-3,CAISERQDNSPLHF
TRBJ2-3,TRBV5-1,CASSLAVTHTDAQYF
TRBJ2-1,TRBV20-1,CSAREGTRLHEQFF
TRBJ2-7,TRBV6-5,CASSYGASGEQYF
TRBJ2-5,TRBV5-1,CASSLVTSGGVDNEQLF
TRBJ1-4,TRBV6-5,CASSIQVATNEKLFF
TRBJ2-1,TRBV5-1,CASSFGESYNEQFF
TRBJ2-1,TRBV10-3,CAISGSGAEAYNEQFF
TRBJ2-7,TRBV3-1,CASSQWTYEQYF
TRBJ2-3,TRBV12-3/TRBV12-4,CASSPISGREYF
TRBJ2-3,TRBV2,CASRGTRNTDTQYF
TRBJ1-5,TRBV6-1,CASSGRTASNQPQHF
TRBJ2-4,TRBV5-1,CASSFQGLAPSGNIQYF
TRBJ2-3,TRBV7-9,CASSLEDVSDTQYF
TRBJ2-3,TRBV12-3/TRBV12-4,CASRTGGARTDTQYF
TRBJ2-4,TRBV12-3/TRBV12-4,CASTTGGANIQYF
TRBJ1-1,TRBV5-1,CASSWGGLGDTEAFF
TRBJ2-7,TRBV20-1,CSARKGAYEQYF
TRBJ2-5,TRBV3-1,CASSLPLGTIQETQYF
TRBJ2-1,TRBV7-9,CASSGGFYETQCF
TRBJ1-3,TRBV12-3/TRBV12-4,CASSRDRVRNTIYF
TRBJ2-1,TRBV29-1,CSVGRREFENEQFF
NA,TRBV7-2,CASRTGIQETQYF
TRBJ1-3,TRBV7-9,CASSQQSRRSDF
TRBJ2-5,TRBV18,CASSPRTATGTQYF
TRBJ1-2,TRBV20-1,CSATDRVGVGYGYTF
TRBJ2-7,TRBV7-8,CASSPQDLYEQYF
TRBJ2-3,TRBV3-1,CASSYGHPSTDTQYF
TRBJ2-6,TRBV12-3/TRBV12-4,CASSLTQASGANVLTF
TRBJ2-5,TRBV5-1,CASSLTGPPETQYF
TRBJ2-5,TRBV20-1,CSAELAGEETQYF
TRBJ2-1,TRBV28,CASSLGTGIQGQFF
TRBJ1-3,TRBV12-3/TRBV12-4,CACSRASGNTIYF
TRBJ1-1,TRBV18,CASSPSATDFSTEAFF
TRBJ2-7,TRBV5-1,CASSLWGQQISYEQYF
TRBJ2-1,TRBV29-1,CSVGYKSSYNEQFF
TRBJ2-1,TRBV7-8,CASSSLVSYNEQFF
TRBJ2-1,TRBV7-9,CASSLRKPEQFF
TRBJ2-5,TRBV7-2,CASSLTRGQETQYF
TRBJ1-2,TRBV20-1,CSAGDWSIGYTF
TRBJ2-5,TRBV11-2,CASSSQPGLTLGGTQYF
TRBJ2-7,TRBV28,CASTLTPVSYEQYF
TRBJ2-5,TRBV2,CASSWGQEETQYF
TRBJ2-5,TRBV6-1,CASSAGGQAPETQYF
TRBJ2-3,TRBV20-1,CSARDDNPPLWDTQYF
NA,TRBV20-1,CSARDAGDPRGTQYF
TRBJ1-2,TRBV5-1,CASSPTDHGYTF
TRBJ1-1,TRBV5-5,CASSPDVNTEAFF
TRBJ2-3,TRBV7-2,CASSPGVWGGPTSTDTQYF
TRBJ2-3,TRBV29-1,CSVQGADTQYF